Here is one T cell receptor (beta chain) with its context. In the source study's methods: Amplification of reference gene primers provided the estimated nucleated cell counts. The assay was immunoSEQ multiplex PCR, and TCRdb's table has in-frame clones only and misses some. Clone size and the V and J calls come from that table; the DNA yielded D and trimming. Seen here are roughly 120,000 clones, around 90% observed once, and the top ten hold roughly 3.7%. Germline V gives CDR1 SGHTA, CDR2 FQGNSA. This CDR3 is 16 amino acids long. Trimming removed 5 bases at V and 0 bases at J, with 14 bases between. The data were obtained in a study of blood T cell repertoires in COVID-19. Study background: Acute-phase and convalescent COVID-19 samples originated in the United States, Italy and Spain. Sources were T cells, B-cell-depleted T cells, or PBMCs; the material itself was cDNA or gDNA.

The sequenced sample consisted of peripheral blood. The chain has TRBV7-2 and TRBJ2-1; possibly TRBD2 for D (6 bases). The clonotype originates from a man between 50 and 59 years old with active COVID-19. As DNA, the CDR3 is TGTGCCAGCAGCGCAGAGGTAGCGGCCTCCTACAATGAGCAGTTCTTC. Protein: CASSAEVAASYNEQFF.